Shown below are 17 T cell receptor beta chains from a single sample sequenced in a study of blood T cell repertoires in COVID-19. Generated by immunoSEQ multiplex PCR, the TCRdb table keeps only in-frame clones and is missing some. Of fewer than 500,000 clones detected, about 85% appear once; the ten largest clones hold roughly 1.8%. Sequenced material: PBMCs or T cells enriched from blood (not recorded which). The source of these receptors is a woman aged 18-35 years with acute COVID-19.

The rearrangement uses TRBV12-3 or TRBV12-4 and TRBJ1-5; D is unresolved. The CDR3 spans 11 residues. Trimming took off 8 bases at V and 2 bases at J, with 4 bases between the two ends. This CDR3 is CASVGNQPQHF. DNA of the CDR3: TGTGCCAGCGTCGGCAATCAGCCCCAGCATTTT.

The chain has TRBV19 and TRBJ2-7; D is unclear. CDR1 is LNHDA and CDR2 is SQIVND in the germline V gene (reference sequence). CDR3 length: 14 amino acids. V was trimmed by 3 bases and J by 3 bases, leaving 12 bases between them. CDR3: CASSMRVSGYEQYF. As DNA, the CDR3 is TGTGCCAGTAGTATGAGAGTCTCCGGCTACGAGCAGTACTTC.

The rearrangement links TRBV2 to TRBJ1-1; D not resolved. Germline V lookup: CDR1 SNHLY, CDR2 FYNNEI. CDR3 size: 11 residues. The V gene lost 7 bases and the J gene lost 10 bases, with 13 bases spanning the gap. CDR3 sequence: CASKDGGGAFF. The CDR3 nucleotides read TGTGCCAGCAAGGATGGAGGTGGAGCTTTCTTT.

This chain connects TRBV5-6 to TRBJ2-7; D is unclear. V was pared by 1 base and J by 4 bases, with 18 bases between. Germline V gene sequence: CDR1 SGHDT, CDR2 YYEEEE. The CDR3 is 16 residues long. DNA for the CDR3: TGTGCCAGCAGCTTGTGGAAGGCGGTGGTTTCTTACGAGCAGTACTTC. This codes for CASSLWKAVVSYEQYF.

The CDR3 DNA reads as TGTGCCAGCAGTTTGACTCGTCCTCACTACGAGCAGTACTTC. Its protein is CASSLTRPHYEQYF. V and J are TRBV28 and TRBJ2-7, with unresolved D. The V and J ends lost 3 bases and 3 bases respectively, with 12 bases between them. CDR3 length equals 14 residues. Looked up from germline, CDR1 is MDHEN and CDR2 is SYDVKM.

V and J are TRBV7-6 and TRBJ1-1; the match to TRBD1 covers 8 bases. Per germline, CDR1 SGHVS and CDR2 FNYEAQ. CDR3 length: 15 amino acids. Trimming took 5 bases from V and 0 from J; bases not matched to a gene: 5. The CDR3 is CASSPGQGLNTEAFF. CDR3 nucleotide sequence: TGTGCCAGCAGCCCTGGACAGGGATTGAACACTGAAGCTTTCTTT. Drawing the rest from reference TRBV7-6 and TRBJ1-1, the complete variable domain is GAGVSQSPRYKVTKRGQDVALRCDPISGHVSLYWYRQALGQGPEFLTYFNYEAQQDKSGLPNDRFSAERPEGSISTLTIQRTEQRDSAMYRCASSPGQGLNTEAFFGQGTRLTVV.

The rearrangement links TRBV7-6 to TRBJ2-7; the D gene is possibly TRBD1 (5 bases). The CDR3 length is 17 residues. CDR1 and CDR2 (germline): SGHVS, FNYEAQ. Trimming took 2 bases from V and 3 from J, leaving 20 bases between them. CDR3 DNA: TGTGCCAGCAGCTTATCATCGTTTTCAGGGATTGGCTACGAGCAGTACTTC. Protein sequence: CASSLSSFSGIGYEQYF.

The chain is built from TRBV7-3 and TRBJ1-2, with TRBD1 identical over 11 bases. The length of the CDR3 is 14 residues. Germline assignment: CDR1 SGHTA and CDR2 FQGTGA. V lost 5 bases, J lost 5 bases, and 4 bases stayed unmatched. CDR3 nucleotide sequence: TGTGCCAGCAGCCCAGGGACAGGGGGGTATGGCTACACCTTC. As protein: CASSPGTGGYGYTF. The complete variable domain, with remaining parts taken from reference TRBV7-3 and TRBJ1-2, reads GAGVSQTPSNKVTEKGKYVELRCDPISGHTALYWYRQSLGQGPEFLIYFQGTGAADDSGLPNDRFFAVRPEGSVSTLKIQRTERGDSAVYLCASSPGTGGYGYTFGSGTRLTVV.

The chain joins TRBV5-4 to TRBJ1-1, with 9 bases fitting TRBD1. The CDR3 spans 13 residues. J lost 10 bases, V lost 4 bases, and 8 bases had no gene match. The germline V gene encodes CDR1 SGHNT and CDR2 YYREEE (reference sequence). The CDR3 loop is CASSPGTGSGAFF. The DNA of the CDR3 is TGTGCCAGCAGCCCCGGGACAGGGTCAGGAGCTTTCTTT.

The sample holds a few counts of this clone. The CDR3 DNA follows: TGCAGTGCTAGTTTTGCGGGGGCGGATCAGCCCCAGCATTTT. Its protein product is CSASFAGADQPQHF. J is TRBJ1-5 and V is TRBV20-1; a possible D gene is TRBD1 (6 bases). This CDR3 has 14 amino acids. V was trimmed by 3 bases and J by 5 bases, leaving 14 bases between them. The germline CDR1 and CDR2 sequences are DFQATT and SNEGSKA (reference sequence).

V gene TRBV29-1 combines with J gene TRBJ2-7; 7 bases agree with TRBD2. The CDR3 spans 14 residues. With V trimmed by 1 base and J by 6 bases, 9 bases remained unmatched. Per germline, CDR1 SQVTM and CDR2 ANQGSEA. The CDR3 protein is CSVEVSGTAGEQYF. The CDR3 bases are TGCAGCGTTGAAGTGAGCGGGACGGCTGGCGAGCAGTACTTC.

The genes are TRBV15 and TRBJ2-3; perhaps TRBD2 as D (6 bases). CDR1 is LNHNV, CDR2 YYDKDF, per germline (reference sequence). V lost 0 bases and J 5 bases, leaving 12 bases between the germline ends. CDR3 size: 15 residues. CDR3 sequence: CATSRDWQGGDTQYF. In DNA, the CDR3 is TGTGCCACCAGCAGAGATTGGCAGGGAGGAGATACGCAGTATTTT.

The chain employs TRBV19 and TRBJ1-1, with TRBD1 identical over 7 bases. Germline CDR1 reads LNHDA; CDR2 reads SQIVND (reference sequence). The CDR3 length is 16 residues. Germline trimming cut 3 bases from V and 2 bases from J; bases unmatched to any gene: 9. CDR3 in DNA: TGTGCCAGTAGTATTTATCCGGCAGGGGGAAACACTGAAGCTTTCTTT. Protein product: CASSIYPAGGNTEAFF.

The V and J genes are TRBV5-1 and TRBJ1-4; D perhaps matches TRBD1 (6 bases). Germline loops: CDR1 SGHRS, CDR2 YFSETQ. Trimming removed 5 bases at V and 3 bases at J, with 14 bases between. The CDR3 spans 15 residues. CDR3 in DNA: TGCGCCAGCAGACCTCAGACAGGAGCTAATGAAAAACTGTTTTTT. Its protein product is CASRPQTGANEKLFF.

The chain combines TRBV4-1 with TRBJ1-1; TRBD1 matches 9 bases. The CDR3 has 17 residues. Germline V CDR1 and CDR2: MGHRA, YSYEKL. The junction had 13 bases not matched to a gene; V was cut back by 4 bases and J by 4 bases. The DNA of the CDR3 is TGCGCCAGCAGCCGAGGGAGGACAGGGGTTTATGGCACTGAAGCTTTCTTT. It yields the protein CASSRGRTGVYGTEAFF.

This clone came up once. The chain is built from TRBV19 and TRBJ1-4; D perhaps matches TRBD1 (6 bases). This CDR3 is 14 amino acids long. The V end lost 3 bases, the J end lost 5 bases, and 10 bases lay between the germline ends. Germline CDR1 is LNHDA and CDR2 is SQIVND (reference sequence). CDR3 loop: CASSMTGPNEKLFF. For the CDR3, the DNA is TGTGCCAGTAGTATGACAGGCCCAAATGAAAAACTGTTTTTT.

The chain joins TRBV7-2 to TRBJ2-5, with TRBD2 matching over 8 bases. Germline CDR1 SGHTA, CDR2 FQGNSA. V shed 3 bases and J 2 bases; nucleotides not matched to a gene: 5. This CDR3 has 15 residues. DNA for the CDR3: TGTGCCAGCAGCTTTTTAGCGGGGCGGCAAGAGACCCAGTACTTC. Residues: CASSFLAGRQETQYF.